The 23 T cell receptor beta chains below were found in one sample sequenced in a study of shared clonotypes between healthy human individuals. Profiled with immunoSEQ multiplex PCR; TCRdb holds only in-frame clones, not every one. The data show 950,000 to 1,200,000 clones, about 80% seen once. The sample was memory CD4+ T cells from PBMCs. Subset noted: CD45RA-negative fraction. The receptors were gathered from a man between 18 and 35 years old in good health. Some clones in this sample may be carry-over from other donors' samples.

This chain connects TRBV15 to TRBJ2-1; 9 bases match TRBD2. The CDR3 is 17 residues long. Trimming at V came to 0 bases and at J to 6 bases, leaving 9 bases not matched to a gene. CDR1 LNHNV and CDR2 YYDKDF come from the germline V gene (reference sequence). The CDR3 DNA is TGTGCCACCAGCAGAGATCTAGGGCGGGAGGGCCGCAATGAGCAGTTCTTC. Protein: CATSRDLGREGRNEQFF.

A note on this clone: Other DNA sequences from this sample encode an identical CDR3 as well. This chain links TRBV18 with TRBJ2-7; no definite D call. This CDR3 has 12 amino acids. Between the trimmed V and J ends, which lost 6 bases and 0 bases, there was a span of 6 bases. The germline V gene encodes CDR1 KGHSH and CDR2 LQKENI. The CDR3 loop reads CASSPSSYEQYF. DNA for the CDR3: TGTGCCAGCTCCCCGAGCTCCTACGAGCAGTACTTC.

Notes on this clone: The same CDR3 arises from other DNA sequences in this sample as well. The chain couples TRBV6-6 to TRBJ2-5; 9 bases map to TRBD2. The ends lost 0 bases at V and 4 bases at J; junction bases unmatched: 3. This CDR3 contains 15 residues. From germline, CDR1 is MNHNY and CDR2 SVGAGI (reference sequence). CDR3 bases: TGTGCCAGCAGTTACTCGTCACTAGCGGGAGAGACCCAGTACTTC. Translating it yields CASSYSSLAGETQYF.

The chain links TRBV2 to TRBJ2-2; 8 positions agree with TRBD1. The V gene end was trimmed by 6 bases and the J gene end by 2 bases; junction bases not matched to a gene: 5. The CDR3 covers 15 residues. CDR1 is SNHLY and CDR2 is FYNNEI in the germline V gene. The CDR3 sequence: CASRYDRGNTGELFF. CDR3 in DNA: TGTGCCAGCAGATACGACAGGGGTAACACCGGGGAGCTGTTTTTT.

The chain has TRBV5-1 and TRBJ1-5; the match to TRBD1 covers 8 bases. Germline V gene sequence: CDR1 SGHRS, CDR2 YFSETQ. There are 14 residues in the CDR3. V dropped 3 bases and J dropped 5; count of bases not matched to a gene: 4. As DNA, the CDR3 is TGCGCCAGCAGCTACGGACAGGGCGATCAGCCCCAGCATTTT. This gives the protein CASSYGQGDQPQHF.

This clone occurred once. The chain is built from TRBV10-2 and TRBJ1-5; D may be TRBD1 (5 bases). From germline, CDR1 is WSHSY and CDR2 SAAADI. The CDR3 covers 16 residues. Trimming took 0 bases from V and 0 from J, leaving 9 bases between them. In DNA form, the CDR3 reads TGCGCCAGCAGTGAGTCCGGGACTTATAGCAATCAGCCCCAGCATTTT. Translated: CASSESGTYSNQPQHF.

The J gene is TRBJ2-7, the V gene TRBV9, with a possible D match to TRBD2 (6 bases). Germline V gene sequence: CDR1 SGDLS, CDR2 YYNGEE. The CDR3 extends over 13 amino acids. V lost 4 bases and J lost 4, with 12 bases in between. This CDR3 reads CASSTGDSYEQYF. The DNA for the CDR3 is TGTGCCAGCAGCACTGGGGACTCGTACGAGCAGTACTTC.

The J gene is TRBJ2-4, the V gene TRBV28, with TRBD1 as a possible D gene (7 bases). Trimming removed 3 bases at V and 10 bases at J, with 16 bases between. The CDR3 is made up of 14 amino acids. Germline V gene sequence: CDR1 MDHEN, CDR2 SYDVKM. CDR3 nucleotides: TGTGCCAGCAGTTTTGGCGGCCAGGGGGGAATTCAGTACTTC. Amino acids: CASSFGGQGGIQYF.

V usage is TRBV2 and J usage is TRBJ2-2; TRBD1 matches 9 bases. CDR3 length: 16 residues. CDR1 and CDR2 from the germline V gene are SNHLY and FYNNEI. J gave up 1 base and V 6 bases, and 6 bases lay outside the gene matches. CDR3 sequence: CASRATGGGNTGELFF. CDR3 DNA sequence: TGTGCCAGCAGAGCAACAGGGGGCGGGAACACCGGGGAGCTGTTTTTT.

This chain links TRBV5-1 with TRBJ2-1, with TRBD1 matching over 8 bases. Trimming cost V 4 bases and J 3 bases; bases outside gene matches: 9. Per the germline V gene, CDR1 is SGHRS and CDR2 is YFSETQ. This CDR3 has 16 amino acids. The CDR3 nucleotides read TGCGCCAGCAGCCATAGCGGACAGGGACTCTACAATGAGCAGTTCTTC. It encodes CASSHSGQGLYNEQFF.

CDR3 in DNA: TGTGCCAGCAGTTTAGCGGGAACGAACACCGGGGAGCTGTTTTTT. It encodes CASSLAGTNTGELFF. The rearrangement uses TRBV28 and TRBJ2-2; TRBD2 might be the D (6 bases). Germline V CDR1 and CDR2: MDHEN, SYDVKM. V was shortened by 2 bases and J by 0 bases, with 7 bases between the two germline ends. CDR3 size: 15 residues.

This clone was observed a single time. The CDR3 sequence: CASSFTPSSYNEQFF. CDR3 bases: TGTGCCAGCAGTTTTACCCCTAGCTCCTACAATGAGCAGTTCTTC. The V gene is TRBV28, the J gene TRBJ2-1; the D is unclear. CDR1 MDHEN and CDR2 SYDVKM come from the germline V gene. CDR3 length: 15 amino acids. Trimming stripped 3 bases from V and 0 bases from J, with 9 bases between.

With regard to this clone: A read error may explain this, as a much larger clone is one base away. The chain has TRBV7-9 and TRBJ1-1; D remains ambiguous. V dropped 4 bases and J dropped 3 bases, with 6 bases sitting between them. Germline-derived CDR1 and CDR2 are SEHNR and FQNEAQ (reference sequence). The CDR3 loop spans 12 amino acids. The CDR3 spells CASSSIDTEAFF. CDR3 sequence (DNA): TGTGCCAGCAGCTCTATCGACACTGAAGCTTTCTTT.

CDR3 region: CASRTRREQYF. The CDR3 region has the DNA TGTGCCAGCAGAACCCGGAGGGAGCAGTACTTC. The chain is built from TRBV5-8 and TRBJ2-7; D is possibly TRBD2 (5 bases). Trimming removed 5 bases from V and 7 bases from J, with 10 bases in between. Germline V gives CDR1 SGHTS, CDR2 YDEGEE. This CDR3 is built from 11 residues.

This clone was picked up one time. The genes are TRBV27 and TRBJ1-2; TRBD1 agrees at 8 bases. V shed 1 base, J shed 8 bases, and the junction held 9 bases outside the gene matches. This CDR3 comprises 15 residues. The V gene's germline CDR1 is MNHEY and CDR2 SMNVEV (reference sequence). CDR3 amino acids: CASSLFGQGASGYTF. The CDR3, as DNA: TGTGCCAGCAGTTTATTTGGGCAGGGGGCGAGCGGCTACACCTTC.

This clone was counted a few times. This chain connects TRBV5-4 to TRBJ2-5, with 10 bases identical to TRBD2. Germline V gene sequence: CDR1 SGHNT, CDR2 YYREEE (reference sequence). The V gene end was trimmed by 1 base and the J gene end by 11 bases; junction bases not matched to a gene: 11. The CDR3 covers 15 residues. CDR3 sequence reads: CASSLRTSGEGEQYF. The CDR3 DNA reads TGTGCCAGCAGCTTGCGTACTAGCGGGGAAGGGGAGCAGTACTTC. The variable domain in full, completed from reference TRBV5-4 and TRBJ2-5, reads ETGVTQSPTHLIKTRGQQVTLRCSSQSGHNTVSWYQQALGQGPQFIFQYYREEENGRGNFPPRFSGLQFPNYSSELNVNALELDDSALYLCASSLRTSGEGEQYFGPGTRLLVL.

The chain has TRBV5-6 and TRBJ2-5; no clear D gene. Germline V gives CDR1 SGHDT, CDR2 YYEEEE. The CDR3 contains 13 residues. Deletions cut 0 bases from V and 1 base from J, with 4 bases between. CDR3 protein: CASSLALQETQYF. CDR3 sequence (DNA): TGTGCCAGCAGCTTGGCCCTCCAAGAGACCCAGTACTTC.

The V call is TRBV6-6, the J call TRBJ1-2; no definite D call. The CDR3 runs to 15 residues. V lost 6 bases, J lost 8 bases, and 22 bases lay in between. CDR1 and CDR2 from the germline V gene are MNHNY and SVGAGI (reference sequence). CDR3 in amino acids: CASSPNRRPLGGYTF. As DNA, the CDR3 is TGTGCCAGCAGCCCAAATCGTCGGCCATTGGGAGGCTACACCTTC.

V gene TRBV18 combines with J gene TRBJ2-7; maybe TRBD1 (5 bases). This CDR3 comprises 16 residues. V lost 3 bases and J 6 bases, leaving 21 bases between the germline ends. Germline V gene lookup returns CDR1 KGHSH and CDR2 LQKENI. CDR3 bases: TGTGCCAGCTCACCTGCACAGGCGGCCTCAAGGGTCGAGCAGTACTTC. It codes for CASSPAQAASRVEQYF.

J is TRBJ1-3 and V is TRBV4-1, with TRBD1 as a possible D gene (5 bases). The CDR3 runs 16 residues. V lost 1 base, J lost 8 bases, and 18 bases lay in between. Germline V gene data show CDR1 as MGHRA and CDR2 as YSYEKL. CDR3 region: CASSQVRHTRGDTIYF. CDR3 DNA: TGCGCCAGCAGCCAAGTTAGGCACACCCGGGGGGACACCATATATTTT.

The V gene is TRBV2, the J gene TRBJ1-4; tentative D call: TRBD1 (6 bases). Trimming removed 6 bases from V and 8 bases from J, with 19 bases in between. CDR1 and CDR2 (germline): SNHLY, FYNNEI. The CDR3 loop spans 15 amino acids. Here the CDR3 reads CASSLETGPGEKLFF. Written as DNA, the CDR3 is TGTGCCAGCAGCCTCGAGACAGGTCCGGGGGAAAAACTGTTTTTT.

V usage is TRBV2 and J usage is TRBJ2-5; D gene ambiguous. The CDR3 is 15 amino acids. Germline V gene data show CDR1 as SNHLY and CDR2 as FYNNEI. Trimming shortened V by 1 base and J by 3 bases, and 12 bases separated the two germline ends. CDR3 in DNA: TGTGCCAGCAGTGAAGTTCCTGGATATAAAGAGACCCAGTACTTC. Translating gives CASSEVPGYKETQYF.

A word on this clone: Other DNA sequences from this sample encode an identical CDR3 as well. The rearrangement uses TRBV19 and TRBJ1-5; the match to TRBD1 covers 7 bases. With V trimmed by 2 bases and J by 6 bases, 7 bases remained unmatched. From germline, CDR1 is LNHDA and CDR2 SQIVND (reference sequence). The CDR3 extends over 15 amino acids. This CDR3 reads CASSITQGFRQPQHF. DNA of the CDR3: TGTGCCAGTAGTATAACACAGGGGTTTCGTCAGCCCCAGCATTTT.